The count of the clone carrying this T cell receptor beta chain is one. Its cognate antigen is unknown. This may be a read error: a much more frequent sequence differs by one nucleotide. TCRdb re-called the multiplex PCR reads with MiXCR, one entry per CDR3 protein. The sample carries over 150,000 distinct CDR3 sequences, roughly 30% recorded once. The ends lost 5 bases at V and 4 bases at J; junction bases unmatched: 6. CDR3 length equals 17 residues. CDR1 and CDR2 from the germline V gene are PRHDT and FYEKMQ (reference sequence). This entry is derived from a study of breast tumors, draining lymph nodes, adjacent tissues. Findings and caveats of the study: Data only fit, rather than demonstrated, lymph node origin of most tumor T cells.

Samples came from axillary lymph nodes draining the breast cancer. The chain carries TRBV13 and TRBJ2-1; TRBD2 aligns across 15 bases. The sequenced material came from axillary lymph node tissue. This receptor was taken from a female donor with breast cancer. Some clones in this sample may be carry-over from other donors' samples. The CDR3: CASSLGLAGGDYNEQFF. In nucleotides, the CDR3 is TGTGCCAGCAGCCTCGGACTAGCGGGAGGGGATTACAATGAGCAGTTCTTC. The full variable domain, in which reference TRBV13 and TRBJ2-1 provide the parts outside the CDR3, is AAGVIQSPRHLIKEKRETATLKCYPIPRHDTVYWYQQGPGQDPQFLISFYEKMQSDKGSIPDRFSAQQFSDYHSELNMSSLELGDSALYFCASSLGLAGGDYNEQFFGPGTRLTVL.